This note documents a single TCR beta chain sequence. Per the original methods: Amplifying reference gene primers gave estimates of nucleated cell counts. Some clones are missing from TCRdb's copy, which holds only in-frame ones; the method was immunoSEQ multiplex PCR. D and trimming come from the DNA, and the V and J calls and clone size come from that table. The repertoire holds over 150,000 clones, with roughly 79% as singletons. This sample is drawn from a study of blood T cell repertoires in COVID-19. Study in general: Collection of acute and convalescent COVID-19 samples took place in the United States, Italy and Spain.

Enrolment of Seattle patients took place during active infection, and they were followed longitudinally. Germline CDR1 and CDR2: SGHDT and YYEEEE. This CDR3 contains 14 residues. Trimming left V 2 bases short and J 6 bases short, with 14 bases between. Input material: peripheral blood. The sequence derives from a woman of 80 years or more with COVID-19, enrolled during active disease. The chain employs TRBV5-6 and TRBJ1-1, with D possibly matching TRBD1 (6 bases). The CDR3 loop reads CASSLYRAIPEAFF. CDR3 nucleotides: TGTGCCAGCAGCTTATACAGGGCTATCCCTGAAGCTTTCTTT.